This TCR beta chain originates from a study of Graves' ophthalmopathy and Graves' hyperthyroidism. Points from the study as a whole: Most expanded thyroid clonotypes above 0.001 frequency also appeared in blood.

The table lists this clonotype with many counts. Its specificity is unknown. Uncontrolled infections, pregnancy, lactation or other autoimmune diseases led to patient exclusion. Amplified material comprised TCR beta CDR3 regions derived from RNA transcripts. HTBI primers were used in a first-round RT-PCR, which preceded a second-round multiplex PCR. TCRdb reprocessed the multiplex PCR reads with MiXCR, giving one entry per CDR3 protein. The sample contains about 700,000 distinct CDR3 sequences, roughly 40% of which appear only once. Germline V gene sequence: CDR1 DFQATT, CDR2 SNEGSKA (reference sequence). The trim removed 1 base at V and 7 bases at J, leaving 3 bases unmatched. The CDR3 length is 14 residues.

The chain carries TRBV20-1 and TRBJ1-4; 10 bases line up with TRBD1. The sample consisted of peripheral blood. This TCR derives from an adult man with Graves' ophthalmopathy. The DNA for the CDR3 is TGCAGTGCTAGAGGGGACAGGGGTGGTGAAAAACTGTTTTTT. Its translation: CSARGDRGGEKLFF.